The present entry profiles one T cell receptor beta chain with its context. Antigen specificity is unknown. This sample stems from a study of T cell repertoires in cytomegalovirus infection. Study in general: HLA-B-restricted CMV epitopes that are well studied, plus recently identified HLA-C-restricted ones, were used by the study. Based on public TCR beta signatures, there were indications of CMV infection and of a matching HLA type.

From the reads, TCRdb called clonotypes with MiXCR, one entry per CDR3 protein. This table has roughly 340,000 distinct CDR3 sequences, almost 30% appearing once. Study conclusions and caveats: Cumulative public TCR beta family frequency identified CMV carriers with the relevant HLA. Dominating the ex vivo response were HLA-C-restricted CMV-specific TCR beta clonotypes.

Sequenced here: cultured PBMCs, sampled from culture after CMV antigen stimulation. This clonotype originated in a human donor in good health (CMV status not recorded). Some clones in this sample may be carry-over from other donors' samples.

The CDR3 spells CASSPHGGAQYF. CDR3 DNA sequence: TGTGCCAGCAGCCCCCACGGGGGGGCCCAGTACTTC. This chain joins TRBV7-6 and TRBJ2-5; 8 positions agree with TRBD2. The CDR3 spans 12 residues. Unmatched junction bases numbered 5, after V lost 5 bases and J lost 9 bases. CDR1 SGHVS and CDR2 FNYEAQ come from the germline V gene. Complete variable domain (other parts from reference TRBV7-6 and TRBJ2-5): GAGVSQSPRYKVTKRGQDVALRCDPISGHVSLYWYRQALGQGPEFLTYFNYEAQQDKSGLPNDRFSAERPEGSISTLTIQRTEQRDSAMYRCASSPHGGAQYFGPGTRLLVL.